A single T cell receptor beta chain is shown here with its context. These data are taken from a study of blood T cell repertoires in COVID-19. The germline V gene has CDR1 MDHEN and CDR2 SYDVKM. This CDR3 is 14 amino acids long. V lost 6 bases and J lost 3, with 14 bases in between. Categorization into cohorts depended on clinical history that participants reported. A COVID-19 case was met by exposed participants within 2 weeks before study entry. Repertoires were generated with immunoSEQ multiplex PCR, while TCRdb's copy carries only in-frame clones and drops some. The data hold roughly 400,000 clones, with approximately 91% observed a single time.

This chain joins TRBV28 and TRBJ1-2; D not certain. The origin of this receptor is a woman under 30 who had been exposed to COVID-19. Sample: PBMCs or T cells enriched from blood (not recorded which). The CDR3 nucleotides read TGTGCCAGCAGACCTCCGAGGGCGGACTATGGCTACACCTTC. Translating gives CASRPPRADYGYTF.